Sequencing of this T cell receptor beta chain was carried out in a study of T cell clones after liver transplantation. Study context: Post-transplant blood was tracked for graft-donor-reactive T cell clones identified in a pre-transplant mixed lymphocyte reaction. Pre-transplant mixed lymphocyte reactions yielded third-party-reactive TCRbeta sequences as comparators for graft-donor-reactive sequences.

Study-wide results and limits: In two subjects, few donor cells limited the measurable donor-reactive repertoire. Conclusions were preliminary, with small, heterogeneous patient groups.

CDR1 GTSNPN and CDR2 SVGIG come from the germline V gene (reference sequence). The V gene lost 1 base and the J gene lost 3 bases, with 9 bases spanning the gap. The CDR3 spans 13 residues. In regard to this clone: Its cognate antigen is unknown.

The repertoire was sequenced with immunoSEQ multiplex PCR; TCRdb's copy has only in-frame clones and lacks some. The sample has about 70,000 clones, about four fifths seen once. The sample consisted of CD4+ T cells from blood, taken 12 months after liver transplant. This receptor was taken from a human patient who received a liver transplant. The graft donor may have given rise to some T cells. The chain couples TRBV30 to TRBJ1-1; D is unclear. This chain's CDR3 is CAWSASTYTEAFF. The CDR3 DNA reads TGTGCCTGGAGTGCCTCCACGTACACTGAAGCTTTCTTT.